The rows below give T cell receptor beta chains drawn from one sample of a study of cytomegalovirus exposure and HLA in healthy donors. Data came from immunoSEQ multiplex PCR; TCRdb stores just in-frame clones and leaves some out. The sample includes around 130,000 clones, 83% seen only once; the top ten take 0.95% to 1.5%. Sequencing was performed on PBMCs. The receptors come from a girl aged 2 to 9 in good health and CMV-seronegative. Both conserved end residues are part of each CDR3. A D gene is named only where the DNA matches it firmly. Clone sizes are given selectively: once, few, many, or a class where the clone is expanded.

D gene: TRBD1; V gene: TRBV29-1; J gene: TRBJ1-4; clone size: .; CDR3 DNA: TGCAGCGTTGATGACAGGGTTGAAGAAAAACTGTTTTTT; CDR3 protein: CSVDDRVEEKLFF
D gene: .; V gene: TRBV2; J gene: TRBJ1-5; clone size: .; CDR3 DNA: TGTGCCAGCAGTGTTTTCAGGGGTAATCAGCCCCAGCATTTT; CDR3 protein: CASSVFRGNQPQHF
D gene: .; V gene: TRBV2; J gene: TRBJ2-5; clone size: .; CDR3 DNA: TGTGCCAGCATCCAACTCGTACAGGGCTGGGGGCAAGAGACCCAGTACTTC; CDR3 protein: CASIQLVQGWGQETQYF
D gene: TRBD1; V gene: TRBV4-1; J gene: TRBJ2-1; clone size: once; CDR3 DNA: TGCGCCAGCAGCCAAGATCAGGGGGTCGACAATGAGCAGTTCTTC; CDR3 protein: CASSQDQGVDNEQFF
D gene: .; V gene: TRBV5-6; J gene: TRBJ1-2; clone size: .; CDR3 DNA: TGTGCCAGCAGCTTGGTAGGCGGGCAGGGCTACACCTTC; CDR3 protein: CASSLVGGQGYTF
D gene: .; V gene: TRBV27; J gene: TRBJ1-6; clone size: .; CDR3 DNA: TGTGCCAGCAGTTTAACAGGTTTTTCACCCCTCCACTTT; CDR3 protein: CASSLTGFSPLHF
D gene: .; V gene: TRBV5-6; J gene: TRBJ2-7; clone size: few; CDR3 DNA: TGTGCCAGCAGCTTTAGGGGCTACGAGCAGTACTTC; CDR3 protein: CASSFRGYEQYF
D gene: .; V gene: TRBV28; J gene: TRBJ2-2; clone size: .; CDR3 DNA: TGTGCCAGCAGTGAACGGACAGACCGGAACACCGGGGAGCTGTTTTTT; CDR3 protein: CASSERTDRNTGELFF
D gene: .; V gene: TRBV5-6; J gene: TRBJ1-1; clone size: .; CDR3 DNA: TGTGCCAGCAGCCGGAGGATTCCGGGGGTGAAGGGGACGAACACTGAAGCTTTCTTT; CDR3 protein: CASSRRIPGVKGTNTEAFF
D gene: .; V gene: TRBV5-4; J gene: TRBJ2-1; clone size: few; CDR3 DNA: TGTGCCAGCAGTCCTAGGGGGTCTAGTCCCTACAATGAGCAGTTCTTC; CDR3 protein: CASSPRGSSPYNEQFF
D gene: .; V gene: TRBV4-2; J gene: TRBJ1-1; clone size: few; CDR3 DNA: TGTGCCAGCAGCCAAGCGACAACTGAAGCTTTCTTT; CDR3 protein: CASSQATTEAFF
D gene: TRBD1; V gene: TRBV29-1; J gene: TRBJ1-2; clone size: few; CDR3 DNA: TGCAGCGTGGCAGGGGGCGGCTATGGCTACACCTTC; CDR3 protein: CSVAGGGYGYTF
D gene: .; V gene: TRBV2; J gene: TRBJ1-5; clone size: .; CDR3 DNA: TGTGCCAGCAGTCGGGAGAGTAGCAGGCCAAATCAGCCCCAGCATTTT; CDR3 protein: CASSRESSRPNQPQHF
D gene: TRBD2; V gene: TRBV7-3; J gene: TRBJ2-3; clone size: .; CDR3 DNA: TGTGCCAGCAGCTTACGGCCTAGCGGTGCTAGCACAGATACGCAGTATTTT; CDR3 protein: CASSLRPSGASTDTQYF
D gene: .; V gene: TRBV28; J gene: TRBJ1-5; clone size: .; CDR3 DNA: TGTGCCAGCGCCCTGCCTCGGGGGCCCCAGCATTTT; CDR3 protein: CASALPRGPQHF
D gene: TRBD2; V gene: TRBV5-4; J gene: TRBJ2-2; clone size: .; CDR3 DNA: TGTGCCAGCAGCTTGGACTCGACTAGCGGGAGAATGGGCGGGGAGCTGTTTTTT; CDR3 protein: CASSLDSTSGRMGGELFF
D gene: TRBD1; V gene: TRBV5-1; J gene: TRBJ2-7; clone size: once; CDR3 DNA: TGCGCCAGCAGCTTGCTGAGGACAGGGCCCTACGAGCAGTACTTC; CDR3 protein: CASSLLRTGPYEQYF
D gene: .; V gene: TRBV5-6; J gene: TRBJ2-2; clone size: .; CDR3 DNA: TGTGCCAGCAGGAAGAATGGAGGGGCTACCCGCGACACCGGGGAGCTGTTTTTT; CDR3 protein: CASRKNGGATRDTGELFF
D gene: TRBD2; V gene: TRBV27; J gene: TRBJ2-1; clone size: .; CDR3 DNA: TGTGCCAGCAGGAGACTAGCGGGGCGGAATGAGCAGTTCTTC; CDR3 protein: CASRRLAGRNEQFF
D gene: .; V gene: TRBV20-1; J gene: TRBJ2-5; clone size: .; CDR3 DNA: TGCAGTGCTAGAATCTCCGAGACCCAGTACTTC; CDR3 protein: CSARISETQYF
D gene: .; V gene: TRBV25-1; J gene: TRBJ1-5; clone size: .; CDR3 DNA: TGTGCCAGCAGTGACAGGGGAAGCAATCAGCCCCAGCATTTT; CDR3 protein: CASSDRGSNQPQHF
D gene: .; V gene: TRBV2; J gene: TRBJ2-5; clone size: .; CDR3 DNA: TGTGCCAGCAGGGGGGACTCTCCACCCCGGGAGACCCAGTACTTC; CDR3 protein: CASRGDSPPRETQYF
D gene: .; V gene: TRBV9; J gene: TRBJ1-1; clone size: .; CDR3 DNA: TGTGCCAGCAGCGCCTCTACAGGTATTGGGAACACTGAAGCTTTCTTT; CDR3 protein: CASSASTGIGNTEAFF
D gene: .; V gene: TRBV9; J gene: TRBJ1-2; clone size: .; CDR3 DNA: TGTGCCAGCAGCGTAGACGGGCGGGACTATGGCTACACCTTC; CDR3 protein: CASSVDGRDYGYTF
D gene: TRBD1; V gene: TRBV5-1; J gene: TRBJ2-7; clone size: .; CDR3 DNA: TGCGCCAGCAGCTTCGGGACAGGGGGCGAATACGAGCAGTACTTC; CDR3 protein: CASSFGTGGEYEQYF
D gene: .; V gene: TRBV4-1; J gene: TRBJ1-2; clone size: .; CDR3 DNA: TGCGCCAGCAGCCAAGTACTCAATTGGGGAGACTATGGCTACACCTTC; CDR3 protein: CASSQVLNWGDYGYTF
D gene: TRBD1; V gene: TRBV7-2; J gene: TRBJ2-2; clone size: .; CDR3 DNA: TGTGCCAGCAGTTCAACAGGGGGGATTAAGCGAGGGGAGCTGTTTTTT; CDR3 protein: CASSSTGGIKRGELFF